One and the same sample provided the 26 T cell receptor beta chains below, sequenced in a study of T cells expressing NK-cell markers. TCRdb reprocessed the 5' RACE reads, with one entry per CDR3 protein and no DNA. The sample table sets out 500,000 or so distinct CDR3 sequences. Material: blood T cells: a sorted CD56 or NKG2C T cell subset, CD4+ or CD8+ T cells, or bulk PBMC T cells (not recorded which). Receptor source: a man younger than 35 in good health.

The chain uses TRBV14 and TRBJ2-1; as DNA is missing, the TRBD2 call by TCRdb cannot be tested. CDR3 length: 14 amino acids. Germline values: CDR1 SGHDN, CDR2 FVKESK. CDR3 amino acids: CASSGAVGYNEQFF.

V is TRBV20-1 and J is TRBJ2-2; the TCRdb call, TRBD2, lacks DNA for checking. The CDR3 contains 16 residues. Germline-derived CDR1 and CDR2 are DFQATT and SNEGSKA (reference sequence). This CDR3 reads CSARGTSVEATGELFF.

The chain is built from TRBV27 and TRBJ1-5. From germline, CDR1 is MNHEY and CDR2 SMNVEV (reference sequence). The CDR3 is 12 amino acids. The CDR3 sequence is CASIRVRLPQHF.

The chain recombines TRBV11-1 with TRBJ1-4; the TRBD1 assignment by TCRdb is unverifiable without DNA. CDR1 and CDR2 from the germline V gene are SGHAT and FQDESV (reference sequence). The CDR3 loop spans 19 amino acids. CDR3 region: CASSLGPWTGGTANEKLFF.

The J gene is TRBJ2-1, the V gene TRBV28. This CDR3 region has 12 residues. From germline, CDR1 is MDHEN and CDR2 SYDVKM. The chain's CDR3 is CASSILTHEQFF.

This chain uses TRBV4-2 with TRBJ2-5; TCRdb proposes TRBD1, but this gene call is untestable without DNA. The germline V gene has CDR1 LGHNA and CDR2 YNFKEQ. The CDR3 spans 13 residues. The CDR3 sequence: CASSQDLPGRRYF.

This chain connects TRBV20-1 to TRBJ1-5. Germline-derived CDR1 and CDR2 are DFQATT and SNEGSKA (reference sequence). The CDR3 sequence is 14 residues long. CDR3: CSARVGTADQPQHF.

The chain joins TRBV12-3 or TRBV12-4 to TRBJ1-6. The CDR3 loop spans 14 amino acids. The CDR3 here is CASSYRDYNSPLHF.

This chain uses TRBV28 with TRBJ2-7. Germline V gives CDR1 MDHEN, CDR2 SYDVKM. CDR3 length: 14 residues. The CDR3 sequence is CAPSQVNLSYEQYF.

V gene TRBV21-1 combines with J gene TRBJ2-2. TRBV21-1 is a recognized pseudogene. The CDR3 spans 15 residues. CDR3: CASSSNRSNTGELFF.

CDR3 protein: CASSLAGQQGPEQFF. The chain couples TRBV7-6 to TRBJ2-1; TCRdb selects TRBD1, and the lack of DNA leaves this call unchecked. CDR3 length: 15 residues. Germline loops: CDR1 SGHVS, CDR2 FNYEAQ.

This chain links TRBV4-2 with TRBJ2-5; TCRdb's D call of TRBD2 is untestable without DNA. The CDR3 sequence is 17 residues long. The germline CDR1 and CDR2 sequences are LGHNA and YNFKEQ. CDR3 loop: CASSQLIAGGIQETQYF.

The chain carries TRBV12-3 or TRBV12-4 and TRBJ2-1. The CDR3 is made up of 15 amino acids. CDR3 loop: CASSSAIISYNEQFF.

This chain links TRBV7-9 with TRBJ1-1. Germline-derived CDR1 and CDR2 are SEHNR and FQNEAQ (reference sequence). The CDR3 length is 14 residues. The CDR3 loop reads CASSLPGGYTEAFF.

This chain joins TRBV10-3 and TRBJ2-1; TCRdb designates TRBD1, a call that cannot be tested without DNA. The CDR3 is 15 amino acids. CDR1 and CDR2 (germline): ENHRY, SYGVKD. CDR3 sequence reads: CAIRRQGSSYNEQFF.

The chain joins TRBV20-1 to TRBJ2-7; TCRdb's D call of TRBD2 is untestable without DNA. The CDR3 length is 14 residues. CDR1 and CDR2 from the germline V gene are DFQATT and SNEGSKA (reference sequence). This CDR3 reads CSALTEGNSYEQYF.

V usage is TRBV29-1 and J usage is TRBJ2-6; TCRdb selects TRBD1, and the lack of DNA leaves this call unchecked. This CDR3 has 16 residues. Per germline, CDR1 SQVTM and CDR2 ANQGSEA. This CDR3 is CSVTGTGTSGANVLTF.

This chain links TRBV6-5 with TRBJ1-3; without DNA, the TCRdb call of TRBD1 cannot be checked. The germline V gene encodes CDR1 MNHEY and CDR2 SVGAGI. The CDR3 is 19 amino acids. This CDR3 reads CASSYSMGQGQHSGNTIYF.

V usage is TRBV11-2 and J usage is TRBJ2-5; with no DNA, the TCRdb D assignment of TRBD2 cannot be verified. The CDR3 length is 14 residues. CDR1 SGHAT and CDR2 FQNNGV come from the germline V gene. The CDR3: CASRNGPSRETQYF.

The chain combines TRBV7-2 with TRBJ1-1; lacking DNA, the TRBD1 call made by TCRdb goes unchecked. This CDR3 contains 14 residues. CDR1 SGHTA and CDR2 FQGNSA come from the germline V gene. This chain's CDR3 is CASKPGQGFTEAFF.

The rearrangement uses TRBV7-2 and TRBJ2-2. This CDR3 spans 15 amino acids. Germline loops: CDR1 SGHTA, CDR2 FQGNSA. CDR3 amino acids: CASSLEGWNTGELFF.

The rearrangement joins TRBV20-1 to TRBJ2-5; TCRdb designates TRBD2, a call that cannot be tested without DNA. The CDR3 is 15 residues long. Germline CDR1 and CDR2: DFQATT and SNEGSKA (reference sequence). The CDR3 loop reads CSARILAGGPETQYF.

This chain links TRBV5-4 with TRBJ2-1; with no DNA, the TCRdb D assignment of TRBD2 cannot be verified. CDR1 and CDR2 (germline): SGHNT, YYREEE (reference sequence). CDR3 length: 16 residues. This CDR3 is CASSLEAALSYNEQFF.

The CDR3 region is CASSLNRDFGGTGELFF. The rearrangement joins TRBV18 to TRBJ2-2; TCRdb's D call of TRBD2 is untestable without DNA. Germline V lookup: CDR1 KGHSH, CDR2 LQKENI. CDR3 length: 17 residues.

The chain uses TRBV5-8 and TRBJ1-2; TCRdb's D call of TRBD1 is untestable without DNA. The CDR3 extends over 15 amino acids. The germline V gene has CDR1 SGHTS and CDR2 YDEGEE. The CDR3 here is CASSRLGQVNYGYTF.

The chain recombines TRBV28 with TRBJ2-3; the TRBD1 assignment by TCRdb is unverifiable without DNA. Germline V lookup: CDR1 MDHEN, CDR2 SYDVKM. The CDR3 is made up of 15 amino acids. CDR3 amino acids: CASSSGSSPTDTQYF.